The 4 T cell receptor beta chains listed next were all sequenced from one sample in a study of spatial heterogeneity in lung cancer. Time point in this sample: sample taken at primary tumor resection. Extraction of whole RNA from tumor, nontumor lung or frozen PBMC preceded unsorted sequencing. TCRdb reanalysed the 5' RACE reads using MiXCR and keeps one entry per CDR3 protein. The data show tens of thousands of distinct CDR3 sequences, roughly 8% seen once. Specimen: PBMCs, collected at surgery. These receptors all stem from a male donor with early-stage non-small cell lung cancer.

This clonotype was detected ten times or more. This CDR3 reads CSARAQGYSPLHF. As DNA, the CDR3 is TGCAGTGCTAGAGCTCAGGGGTATTCACCCCTCCACTTT. The chain couples TRBV20-1 to TRBJ1-6, with D tentatively TRBD1 (6 bases). The germline gives CDR1 DFQATT, CDR2 SNEGSKA (reference sequence). This CDR3 comprises 13 residues. With 1 base removed from V and 8 bases from J, the gap between germline ends came to 9 bases.

This clonotype occurred many times. This chain joins TRBV12-3 or TRBV12-4 and TRBJ2-7; TRBD2 matches at 10 bases. V shed 5 bases, J shed 2 bases, and the junction held 3 bases outside the gene matches. The CDR3 length is 14 residues. CDR3 DNA sequence: TGTGCCAGCAGTCCTAGCGGGAGAGCCTACGAGCAGTACGTC. Translated, it gives CASSPSGRAYEQYV.

The table lists this clonotype with many counts. V is TRBV27 and J is TRBJ1-6; TRBD1 matches at 9 bases. Germline V gives CDR1 MNHEY, CDR2 SMNVEV (reference sequence). J lost 7 bases, V lost 6 bases, and 7 bases had no gene match. The CDR3 extends over 15 amino acids. For the CDR3, the DNA is TGTGCCAGCAGGAAGACGGACAGGGGCAATTCACCCCTCCACTTT. This translates into CASRKTDRGNSPLHF.

This clonotype was recorded at least ten times. V is TRBV5-1 and J is TRBJ2-2; 7 nucleotides line up with TRBD2. Trimming removed 7 bases from V and 3 bases from J; junction bases left unmatched: 9. The CDR3 has 15 residues. Germline CDR1 is SGHRS and CDR2 is YFSETQ. CDR3 residues: CASQYGGSDTGELFF. CDR3 DNA sequence: TGCGCCAGCCAGTATGGCGGGAGTGACACCGGGGAGCTGTTTTTT.